This TCR beta chain emerged from a study of T cell responses to AZD1222 COVID-19 vaccine (dated by TCRdb to about 2021). A note on the overall study: Because spike-specific TCR depth and breadth did not differ between the two schedules, AZD1222 recipients who got a second dose at roughly 4 weeks were pooled with those who got a second dose at roughly 12 weeks. TCR sequencing was performed for about 250 trial participants, of whom about 200 were given two doses of AZD1222 and roughly 25 were given two doses of MenACWY control vaccine. Enrollment into the trials was organized by age into subgroups of 18-55, 56-69 and 70-plus years, and those subgroups contained about 150, 27 and 61 TCR-sequenced participants, respectively. The study at large found these results: CD4 TCRs associated with the vaccine covered the entire spike protein, and the dominant responses were in regions 160-218 and 743-854. After two AZD1222 doses, spike-specific TCR breadth and depth were significantly higher than at day 0 and than in MenACWY recipients. Conclusions about previously exposed vaccinees are limited, since just five to seven AZD1222 recipients were seropositive for SARS-CoV-2 at baseline. In the small 56-69-year group, the increase in depth fell short of significance, most likely because of low power. Because no samples from the day 14 peak response were available, repertoires could be characterized only after the peak T cell response. Reportedly, close to half of the unique spike-specific TCRs recognized epitopes lying outside the regions that are mutated in the B.1.351 and B.1.1.7 variants. Participants were mostly white British and included more females than males, and it was suggested by the authors that clonal diversity may have been underestimated.

The CDR3 regions of human TCRbeta chains were analyzed by immunosequencing. In the authors' own workflow: Repertoire TCRs were matched against a reference library of SARS-CoV-2-specific TCRs generated with the MIRA antigen-specificity platform. Breadth was defined as the fraction of unique TCRs that were SARS-CoV-2-associated. Depth was defined as the fraction of total T cells that were SARS-CoV-2-associated. Using the MIRA data, each spike-specific TCR was assigned both to the spike region to which the TCR was reactive and to a CD4 or CD8 class. Log10-transformed breadth and depth values were compared by one-way ANOVA with Sidak's multiple comparisons tests. TCRdb limited this immuneACCESS table to in-frame rearrangements with V and J called. A share of clones is missing; checked studies link under half to unresolved V genes, and the rest is unexplained. V, J and clone size were drawn from that table, and D and trimming were deduced from the DNA. This sample comprises around 130,000 clones, 85% to 95% of them detected only once. The top ten clonotypes cover about 1% of the sample.

Regarding this clone: It has no known antigen specificity. Base quality data are lacking; no much larger clone is found one base away.

V and J lose 2 bases and 5 bases, and a span of 11 bases separates them. From a lookup of the germline V gene, CDR1 and CDR2 are SGHDT and YYEEEE. The CDR3 numbers 14 residues from cysteine through phenylalanine. Here the CDR3 DNA is all that survives: 42 bases in frame from base 1. The time point label corresponds to: baseline before first vaccination. Samples from vaccinated people were obtained from the UK trials COV001 and COV002, which included a single-blind randomized controlled phase 2/3 trial of AZD1222 (ChAdOx1 nCoV-19) in healthy adults. Trial participant PBMC samples were collected at day 0 and day 28 after the second dose for TCRbeta chain sequencing.

Recombination linked TRBV5-6 to TRBJ2-1; possibly the D gene is TRBD2, per 6 matching bases. The sequenced sample was peripheral blood, obtained on day 0 of AZD1222 vaccination. The sequence was collected from an adult in good health. The bases read TGTGCCAGCAGCTTTGGGAGGCCTAACAATGAGCAGTTCTTC. This yields the protein CASSFGRPNNEQFF.